This T cell receptor (beta chain) was sequenced in a study of T cell responses to AZD1222 COVID-19 vaccine. For the study at large: Both about-4-week and about-12-week second-dose recipients were combined.

General study findings and limits: Reportedly, nearly half of unique spike TCRs recognized epitopes outside B.1.351/B.1.1.7 mutations. Two doses of AZD1222 preceded a rise in Spike-specific TCR breadth and depth.

Notes on this clone: The antigen is unknown.

Data came from immunoSEQ multiplex PCR; TCRdb stores just in-frame clones and leaves some out. The sample consists of 99,000 or so clones, more than 75% of them appearing once. Sequencing used peripheral blood, obtained on day 0 of AZD1222 vaccination. This clonotype was sampled from an adult in good health.

The CDR3 coding sequence is TGTGCCAGCAGCCGACTAGCGGGGGGTAGAGATGAGCAGTTCTTC. Protein: CASSRLAGGRDEQFF. The V gene is TRBV7-3, the J gene TRBJ2-1; 13 nucleotides agree with TRBD2. CDR3 size: 15 residues. Germline CDR1 and CDR2: SGHTA and FQGTGA. Trimming removed 5 bases from V and 8 bases from J; junction bases left unmatched: 6.